The sequence of this T cell receptor (beta chain) was determined in a study of CD8 T cells in Susac syndrome (dated by TCRdb to the late 2010s). Broadly, across the study: Whether CD8+ T cell activation and differentiation in Susac syndrome was antigen driven was tested using repertoire sequencing. General findings and caveats noted by the study authors: The TCR sequencing and HLA analysis was acknowledged to have included a relatively small number of individuals.

RNA was extracted using the RNeasy kit, and about 0.5 to 1 ug of the RNA was reverse transcribed with random hexamers. The immunoSEQ multiplex PCR assay, covering 54 Vbeta and 13 Jbeta segments, was used to amplify TCR beta CDR3 regions. Bias from PCR amplification was corrected by using a synthetic template baseline for primer optimization and for computational correction. For the original study's pipeline: Reads were annotated to V, D and J genes according to IMGT and were analyzed with immunoSEQ Analyzer, with only productive sequences retained. Clonality was computed as one minus Shannon entropy normalized by log2 of the number of productive unique sequences. For each patient and control, public and private clones were evaluated within the 100 most prevalent clones. Clones were defined as Susac-specific if absent from the healthy and MS cohorts, from roughly 1,100 published viral clones and from other ImmuneACCESS disease sequences. Through fastp at Q25 and MiXCR, TCRdb rebuilt clones from the public reads, retaining in-frame beta chains. CDR3 protein duplicates are merged, each entry listing the most common genes and DNA. These V and J calls originate from TCRdb's pipeline instead of the authors' own analysis. Counted in this sample were 150,000 to 200,000 distinct CDR3 sequences; approximately 90% of them appeared once. The top ten constitute roughly 0.08% of the sample.

Its CDR3 holds 16 amino acids, cysteine through phenylalanine. The only DNA kept is the CDR3, 48 bases in frame from the first base. The germline V gene (reference sequence) sets CDR1 to LGHDT and CDR2 to YNNKEL. V is cut by 1 base and J by 5 bases, and the space between the germline ends is 14 bases. Remarks on this clonotype: The specificity of this receptor is unknown. No much larger clone exists at a distance of one base, and base qualities are not known.

Peripheral blood CD8+ and CD4+ T cells from healthy donors, Susac syndrome patients and multiple sclerosis patients were profiled by high-throughput TCR beta sequencing. Healthy donors were age- and sex-matched controls. CD8+ TEMRA cells were enriched by FACS, while bulk CD8+ and CD4+ T cells were purified by magnetic negative isolation. Blood was drawn into EDTA tubes, processed within 24 hours, and PBMCs were isolated by density gradient centrifugation. PBMCs destined for TCR sequencing were cryopreserved in liquid nitrogen and later thawed in a 37 °C water bath. Purity of sorted or isolated CD4+, CD8+ and CD8+ TEMRA cells was at least 90%.

The specimen sequenced was CD4+ T cells from PBMCs. This sequence was found in a human donor in good health. The chain was built from TRBV3-1 and TRBJ2-2, with TRBD2 perhaps the D gene, on 6 matching bases. The CDR3 corresponds to CASSQVVAVETGELFF. In nucleotide form, the sequence is TGTGCCAGCAGCCAAGTAGTAGCGGTTGAAACCGGGGAGCTGTTTTTT.